This T cell receptor beta chain derives from a study of cytomegalovirus exposure and HLA in healthy donors. PCR was performed using 60 Vbeta and 13 Jbeta primers. TCRdb's table, derived via immunoSEQ multiplex PCR, lists solely in-frame clones and lacks some. The table includes some 150,000 clones, 82% detected once. This clone was observed a single time. This CDR3 has 15 residues. The germline V gene encodes CDR1 LNHNV and CDR2 YYDKDF (reference sequence). V gave up 7 bases and J gave up 5 bases, with 21 bases separating them. The source material was PBMCs. This chain connects TRBV15 to TRBJ2-7, with a weak D call TRBD1 (6 bases). The sequence came from a woman aged 50 to 65 in good health and CMV-seropositive. CDR3 amino acids: CATTQGHRAPHEQYF. For the CDR3, the DNA is TGTGCCACCACCCAAGGACACAGGGCCCCCCACGAGCAGTACTTC.